This T cell receptor beta chain came from a study of T cells in Graves' hyperthyroidism and ophthalmopathy. Background on the study: Blood from the periphery was taken at initial diagnosis, before any treatment. Study-level findings and limits: Most clonotypes expanded in the thyroid (above 0.001) were also present in blood.

Of note for this clonotype: Its specificity is not known.

It was RNA transcripts that yielded the amplified TCR beta CDR3 regions. First-round RT-PCR targeting the TCR CDR3 was performed with the HTBI primer set. TCRdb independently ran MiXCR on the multiplex PCR reads; one entry per CDR3 protein. The sample includes 600,000 to 700,000 distinct CDR3 sequences, roughly 14% of them seen just once. CDR1 is LNHNV, CDR2 YYDKDF, per germline (reference sequence). The CDR3 consists of 13 residues. Trimming stripped 3 bases from V and 3 bases from J, with 9 bases between. In the ophthalmopathy cohort, Clinical Activity Score was at least 3, NOSPECS grade at least 4, and duration under 3 months. The study excluded patients with uncontrolled infection, other autoimmune disease, pregnancy or lactation.

Sequencing was carried out using blood. This rearrangement joins TRBV15 to TRBJ2-7; D not resolved. This TCR was recovered from a woman aged 40 to 55 with Graves' ophthalmopathy. The CDR3 region has the DNA TGTGCCACCAGCAGTCTAGGCCTCTACGAGCAGTACTTC. It specifies CATSSLGLYEQYF.